This T cell receptor (beta chain) was recorded in a study of T-cell reconstitution after alpha-beta-depleted transplantation in children. This clonotype was seen once. The library targeted TCRbeta and was prepared with unique molecular identifiers. TCRdb re-called the PCR reads through MiXCR, storing one row per CDR3 protein. The sample consists of about 640,000 distinct CDR3 sequences, 15% to 20% of them appearing once. There are 13 residues in the CDR3. CDR1 is LNHNV and CDR2 is YYDKDF in the germline V gene (reference sequence). The V and J ends lost 3 bases and 5 bases respectively, with 10 bases between them.

The chain employs TRBV15 and TRBJ1-1; tentative D call: TRBD1 (5 bases). The sequencing used PBMCs from the stem cell graft donor, collected from the stem cell graft. The clonotype was recovered from a human donor who donated a stem cell graft to a child with acute myeloid leukemia. The CDR3 DNA follows: TGTGCCACCAGCAGTGGGGCGGTGACTGAAGCTTTCTTT. Encoded protein: CATSSGAVTEAFF.